These T cell receptor beta chains were read from a single sample in a study of cytomegalovirus exposure and HLA in healthy donors. The repertoire was sequenced with immunoSEQ multiplex PCR; TCRdb's copy has only in-frame clones and lacks some. The sample lists about 160,000 clones, about 86% occurring once. Material for sequencing was PBMCs. The receptors shown here come from a woman between 25 and 40 years old in good health and CMV-seronegative. CDR3s include the opening cysteine and the closing phenylalanine or tryptophan. D genes are given only for firm matches. For some rows the clone size is stated as once, few or many, or as a class when expanded; others skip it.

j_gene | v_gene | abundance | len | d_gene | CDR3nt | CDR3aa
TRBJ2-1 | TRBV11-2 | once | 15 | TRBD2 | TGTGCCAGCAGCCACGGGCTAGCGGAGAACAATGAGCAGTTCTTC | CASSHGLAENNEQFF
TRBJ2-7 | TRBV7-9 | NA | 14 | NA | TGTGCCAGCAGCTTAAATGTAGGGCAGTACGAGCAGTACTTC | CASSLNVGQYEQYF
TRBJ1-2 | TRBV7-3 | NA | 15 | NA | TGTGCCAGCAGCCGCCTCCTGGTTGGGCCGCGGGGCTACACCTTC | CASSRLLVGPRGYTF
TRBJ2-3 | TRBV19 | NA | 12 | NA | TGTGCCAGTAGGACGGGCAGAGATACGCAGTATTTT | CASRTGRDTQYF
TRBJ1-4 | TRBV29-1 | NA | 12 | NA | TGCAGCGTTGAAGTGCCTAATGAAAAACTGTTTTTT | CSVEVPNEKLFF
TRBJ2-7 | TRBV19 | NA | 13 | TRBD2 | TGTGCCAGTAGTAGGACTAGCGGGAACGAGCAGTACTTC | CASSRTSGNEQYF
TRBJ1-1 | TRBV6-1 | NA | 13 | NA | TGTGCCAGCAAGGACAGCCCAAACACTGAAGCTTTCTTT | CASKDSPNTEAFF
TRBJ2-1 | TRBV5-4 | NA | 15 | TRBD2 | TGTGCCAGCAGCTTGGGTAGCGGGAGTTGGGATGAGCAGTTCTTC | CASSLGSGSWDEQFF
TRBJ1-5 | TRBV10-3 | NA | 16 | TRBD1 | TGTGCCATCAGACCGGGACAGGGTAGTGGAGATCAGCCCCAGCATTTT | CAIRPGQGSGDQPQHF
TRBJ1-5 | TRBV15 | NA | 15 | NA | TGTGCCACCAGCACGGACGGGCGGGACAATCAGCCCCAGCATTTT | CATSTDGRDNQPQHF
TRBJ2-1 | TRBV28 | NA | 18 | TRBD2 | TGTGCCAGCAGTTCCTTAGCGGGAGACCAGGGACCTGGCAATGAGCAGTTCTTC | CASSSLAGDQGPGNEQFF
TRBJ1-1 | TRBV19 | NA | 13 | NA | TGTGCCAGTAGTATTAAAATGAACACTGAAGCTTTCTTT | CASSIKMNTEAFF
TRBJ2-7 | TRBV10-2 | few | 14 | TRBD2 | TGCGCCAGCAGTGAGAGGCGGGAGAGCGACGAGCAGTACTTC | CASSERRESDEQYF